These 32 T cell receptor beta chains originate from one sample sequenced in a study of blood T cell repertoires in COVID-19. Method: immunoSEQ multiplex PCR; TCRdb's copy keeps in-frame clones and lacks some. The data show approximately 490,000 clones, approximately 90% seen once. The sequencing input was PBMCs or T cells enriched from blood (not recorded which). These receptors all come from a woman aged 60-75 years who had recovered from COVID-19.

Only a few counts were recorded for this clone. The chain couples TRBV27 to TRBJ1-2, with D possibly being TRBD1 (5 bases). The germline gives CDR1 MNHEY, CDR2 SMNVEV (reference sequence). The CDR3 has 14 residues. Trimming cost V 0 bases and J 4 bases, with 9 bases left between them. CDR3 DNA: TGTGCCAGCAGTTTATCTACAGGCCCCTATGGCTACACCTTC. This encodes CASSLSTGPYGYTF.

The V and J genes are TRBV3-1 (or the pseudogene TRBV3-2) and TRBJ1-2; D may be TRBD1 (5 bases). Germline values: CDR1 LGHDT, CDR2 YNNKEL (reference sequence). V was clipped by 5 bases and J by 2 bases, with 12 bases between them. This CDR3 has 14 residues. This chain's CDR3 is CASSTPGLNYGYTF. In DNA, the CDR3 is TGTGCCAGCAGCACCCCGGGACTGAACTATGGCTACACCTTC.

A remark on this clone: The same CDR3 also results from other DNA sequences found in this sample. The chain has TRBV4-1 and TRBJ2-2; D possibly corresponds to TRBD2 (6 bases). This CDR3 has 15 residues. From germline, CDR1 is MGHRA and CDR2 YSYEKL. Trimming removed 1 base at V and 2 bases at J, with 8 bases between. The chain's CDR3 is CASSQAGLNTGELFF. The DNA of the CDR3 is TGCGCCAGCAGCCAAGCCGGACTAAACACCGGGGAGCTGTTTTTT.

This chain links TRBV5-1 with TRBJ2-1; TRBD1 matches 7 bases. The CDR3 loop spans 16 amino acids. Trimming removed 4 bases from V and 9 bases from J; junction bases left unmatched: 16. CDR1 is SGHRS, CDR2 YFSETQ, per germline. The CDR3 sequence: CASSPRGTVLSSEQFF. In DNA form, the CDR3 reads TGCGCCAGCAGCCCGAGAGGGACAGTTTTATCGAGTGAGCAGTTCTTC.

The chain has TRBV7-8 and TRBJ1-1, with D hard to call. Per the germline V gene, CDR1 is SGHVS and CDR2 is FQNEAQ. Trimming took 3 bases from V and 1 from J, leaving 12 bases between them. CDR3 size: 15 residues. The CDR3 DNA sequence: TGTGCCAGCAGCTTGATGACTCCCTCGAACACTGAAGCTTTCTTT. It codes for CASSLMTPSNTEAFF.

V is TRBV23-1 and J is TRBJ1-2; weak D call: TRBD1 (5 bases). TRBV23-1 has ORF status, its function being uncertain. The V end was cut by 8 bases, the J end by 6 bases, with 13 bases between. The CDR3 consists of 12 residues. CDR3 sequence reads: CASRAGGDGYTF. The CDR3, as DNA: TGCGCCAGCCGGGCCGGGGGGGATGGCTACACCTTC.

The CDR3: CASSITRRVNGNTIYF. The DNA of the CDR3 is TGTGCCAGTAGTATTACCAGGCGGGTGAATGGAAACACCATATATTTT. The chain is built from TRBV19 and TRBJ1-3; D uncertain. Germline V lookup: CDR1 LNHDA, CDR2 SQIVND (reference sequence). CDR3 length: 16 amino acids. Trimming took 3 bases from V and 3 from J, leaving 15 bases between them.

V and J are TRBV5-6 and TRBJ1-5; D gene uncertain. Germline CDR1 SGHDT, CDR2 YYEEEE. CDR3 size: 14 residues. V lost 1 base and J lost 3, with 8 bases in between. The CDR3 DNA follows: TGTGCCAGCAGCTTGCGCGGTTACAATCAGCCCCAGCATTTT. It specifies CASSLRGYNQPQHF.

V and J are TRBV4-1 and TRBJ1-2, with D uncertain. This CDR3 is built from 14 residues. Germline CDR1 reads MGHRA; CDR2 reads YSYEKL. The V end was cut by 3 bases, the J end by 1 base, with 9 bases between. Written as DNA, the CDR3 is TGCGCCAGCAGCCATCCTGGCCTTAACTATGGCTACACCTTC. As protein: CASSHPGLNYGYTF.

This clone was picked up a small number of times. The chain links TRBV24-1 to TRBJ2-4, with TRBD2 as a possible D gene (6 bases). V dropped 9 bases and J dropped 7 bases, with 27 bases sitting between them. CDR3 length equals 17 residues. Germline V gene sequence: CDR1 KGHDR, CDR2 SFDVKD. Written as DNA, the CDR3 is TGTGCCACCCCCCCGTTAATGGGACTCTCTCCGGGGAACATTCAGTACTTC. This translates into CATPPLMGLSPGNIQYF.

This chain joins TRBV27 and TRBJ2-3, with 7 bases lining up with TRBD2. The CDR3 contains 13 residues. The germline CDR1 and CDR2 sequences are MNHEY and SMNVEV (reference sequence). Losses at the gene ends were 4 bases for V and 3 bases for J; bases not matched to a gene: 1. Written as DNA, the CDR3 is TGTGCCAGCAGTTGGGGGGGGACAGATACGCAGTATTTT. Translated: CASSWGGTDTQYF.

The V gene is TRBV7-9, the J gene TRBJ1-4; 10 bases map to TRBD1. Germline-derived CDR1 and CDR2 are SEHNR and FQNEAQ (reference sequence). The CDR3 has 14 amino acids. Losses at the gene ends were 5 bases for V and 8 bases for J; bases not matched to a gene: 5. The DNA of the CDR3 is TGTGCCAGCAGCCTCGGACAGGGGGAGGAAAAACTGTTTTTT. This encodes CASSLGQGEEKLFF.

The chain couples TRBV10-3 to TRBJ1-4; possible D gene TRBD1, 6 bases. Looked up from germline, CDR1 is ENHRY and CDR2 is SYGVKD. This CDR3 region has 15 residues. The V end was cut by 0 bases, the J end by 8 bases, with 13 bases between. In DNA form, the CDR3 reads TGTGCCATCAGTGAGTCGATACAGGGTGGCGAAAAACTGTTTTTT. It encodes CAISESIQGGEKLFF.

The J gene is TRBJ2-5, the V gene TRBV24-1; 9 bases map to TRBD1. Germline trimming cut 5 bases from V and 5 bases from J; bases unmatched to any gene: 8. Looked up from germline, CDR1 is KGHDR and CDR2 is SFDVKD. The CDR3 runs 15 residues. The CDR3 nucleotides are TGTGCCACCAGTGCCCCTTTAGGGACAGGGGAGACCCAGTACTTC. Protein product: CATSAPLGTGETQYF.

The chain couples TRBV6-5 to TRBJ2-2; 8 bases align to TRBD2. The CDR3 is 15 amino acids. Germline CDR1 MNHEY, CDR2 SVGAGI. Trimming cost V 8 bases and J 5 bases; bases outside gene matches: 10. The CDR3, as DNA: TGTGCCAGCCATCCAGCGGGGGCGGGGACCGGGGAGCTGTTTTTT. Amino acid sequence: CASHPAGAGTGELFF.

This clone was recorded once. The V and J genes are TRBV18 and TRBJ2-2; TRBD2 matches at 7 bases. The CDR3 is made up of 16 amino acids. Germline V gene sequence: CDR1 KGHSH, CDR2 LQKENI. The J segment lost 2 bases and the V segment lost 6 bases, leaving 9 bases of the junction unmatched. This chain's CDR3 is CASSPSGVQNTGELFF. In DNA form, the CDR3 reads TGTGCCAGCTCTCCCAGCGGGGTTCAAAACACCGGGGAGCTGTTTTTT. The variable domain in full, with the rest retrieved from reference TRBV18 and TRBJ2-2, is NAGVMQNPRHLVRRRGQEARLRCSPMKGHSHVYWYRQLPEEGLKFMVYLQKENIIDESGMPKERFSAEFPKEGPSILRIQQVVRGDSAAYFCASSPSGVQNTGELFFGEGSRLTVL.

This chain uses TRBV7-9 with TRBJ2-7; D unclear. Germline V gene lookup returns CDR1 SEHNR and CDR2 FQNEAQ (reference sequence). V was clipped by 3 bases and J by 6 bases, with 15 bases between them. The CDR3 runs to 14 residues. The CDR3 loop reads CASSFEQPLGEQYF. In DNA, the CDR3 is TGTGCCAGCAGCTTCGAACAGCCCCTTGGCGAGCAGTACTTC.

The CDR3 sequence is CASSRPGQVYEQYF. The DNA for the CDR3 is TGCGCCAGCAGCCGACCGGGACAAGTCTACGAGCAGTACTTC. This chain connects TRBV4-1 to TRBJ2-7; D might be TRBD1 (6 bases). The CDR3 is made up of 14 amino acids. The V gene's germline CDR1 is MGHRA and CDR2 YSYEKL. Trimming removed 4 bases from V and 3 bases from J, with 13 bases in between.

The V gene is TRBV14, the J gene TRBJ1-2; D is unclear. The CDR3 sequence is 13 residues long. Per the germline V gene, CDR1 is SGHDN and CDR2 is FVKESK. The ends were cut back, 3 bases at V and 8 bases at J, with 13 bases in the middle. The CDR3 DNA reads as TGTGCCAGCAGCCACATGCGGGTGAACGGCTACACCTTC. Amino acid sequence: CASSHMRVNGYTF.

Regarding this clone: The sample holds other DNA sequences that translate to the same CDR3. This chain joins TRBV19 and TRBJ2-7; no definite D call. CDR1 is LNHDA, CDR2 SQIVND, per germline (reference sequence). Trimming pared 1 base from V and 0 bases from J, leaving 4 bases between. This CDR3 is 13 amino acids long. This CDR3 is CASSIAYSYEQYF. The CDR3 nucleotides read TGTGCCAGTAGTATAGCCTACTCCTACGAGCAGTACTTC.

The chain recombines TRBV9 with TRBJ2-1; D unresolved. In germline, CDR1 is SGDLS, CDR2 YYNGEE. V lost 4 bases, J lost 5 bases, and 13 bases lay in between. There are 14 residues in the CDR3. The DNA for the CDR3 is TGTGCCAGCAGCCCGGTTGTTACTGACAATGAGCAGTTCTTC. It is translated as CASSPVVTDNEQFF.

The chain couples TRBV5-4 to TRBJ2-5; the D is unclear. The CDR3 loop spans 13 amino acids. Trimming pared 4 bases from V and 2 bases from J, leaving 9 bases between. Germline-derived CDR1 and CDR2 are SGHNT and YYREEE (reference sequence). The CDR3 spells CASSRPGQETQYF. CDR3 DNA sequence: TGTGCCAGCAGCAGACCGGGTCAAGAGACCCAGTACTTC.

The chain links TRBV10-2 to TRBJ1-2; D not certain. The CDR3 loop spans 14 amino acids. CDR1 is WSHSY and CDR2 is SAAADI in the germline V gene. V was trimmed by 8 bases and J by 1 base, leaving 14 bases between them. The CDR3 region is CASSLDTYNYGYTF. Here the CDR3 DNA reads TGCGCCAGCTCCTTAGACACGTATAACTATGGCTACACCTTC.

The chain links TRBV7-9 to TRBJ1-1; the D gene is possibly TRBD1 (5 bases). Germline V gene data show CDR1 as SEHNR and CDR2 as FQNEAQ (reference sequence). V gave up 1 base and J gave up 1 base, with 10 bases separating them. The CDR3 totals 15 residues. For the CDR3, the DNA is TGTGCCAGCAGCTTAGGAAGGACACAGAACACTGAAGCTTTCTTT. Translation: CASSLGRTQNTEAFF.

This chain joins TRBV12-3 or TRBV12-4 and TRBJ1-2, with D unresolved. With 3 bases removed from V and 4 bases from J, the gap between germline ends came to 9 bases. The CDR3 contains 13 residues. CDR3 in amino acids: CASSFSGSYGYTF. The CDR3, as DNA: TGTGCCAGCAGTTTCAGCGGTAGCTATGGCTACACCTTC.

The chain carries TRBV15 and TRBJ2-1; D uncertain. Germline lookup yields CDR1 LNHNV and CDR2 YYDKDF (reference sequence). V gave up 2 bases and J gave up 2 bases, with 10 bases separating them. This CDR3 is 15 amino acids long. The CDR3 DNA reads TGTGCCACCAGCAGAAATGACTTAACCTACAATGAGCAGTTCTTC. Its protein product is CATSRNDLTYNEQFF.

The V and J genes are TRBV2 and TRBJ2-1, with a tentative D call TRBD2 (6 bases). Trimming left V 3 bases short and J 6 bases short, with 12 bases between. The CDR3 extends over 14 amino acids. Germline V lookup: CDR1 SNHLY, CDR2 FYNNEI. CDR3 amino acids: CASSDRLASNEQFF. In DNA form, the CDR3 reads TGTGCCAGCAGTGATAGGCTAGCGTCCAATGAGCAGTTCTTC.

The CDR3 sequence: CASWTGPNQPQHF. The CDR3, as DNA: TGTGCCAGTTGGACAGGGCCCAATCAGCCCCAGCATTTT. The chain carries TRBV19 and TRBJ1-5; 8 bases map to TRBD1. CDR3 length: 13 residues. Germline lookup yields CDR1 LNHDA and CDR2 SQIVND (reference sequence). Germline trimming cut 8 bases from V and 3 bases from J; bases unmatched to any gene: 3.

Here the CDR3 reads CASSQEGSGANVLTF. In DNA, the CDR3 is TGTGCCAGCAGCCAGGAGGGCTCTGGGGCCAACGTCCTGACTTTC. The chain is built from TRBV7-9 and TRBJ2-6; possible D gene TRBD2, 6 bases. Trimming cost V 5 bases and J 0 bases, with 8 bases left between them. Germline values: CDR1 SEHNR, CDR2 FQNEAQ (reference sequence). The CDR3 is 15 residues long.

The V gene is TRBV10-3, the J gene TRBJ1-5, with D possibly matching TRBD1 (6 bases). This CDR3 has 12 amino acids. V lost 9 bases, J lost 4 bases, and 10 bases lay in between. CDR1 and CDR2 (germline): ENHRY, SYGVKD. CDR3 in amino acids: CAIGTQNQPQHF. The DNA for the CDR3 is TGTGCCATAGGGACACAAAATCAGCCCCAGCATTTT.

The J gene is TRBJ2-7, the V gene TRBV7-8, with TRBD1 identical over 9 bases. Germline CDR1 SGHVS, CDR2 FQNEAQ. The junction had 3 bases not matched to a gene; V was cut back by 4 bases and J by 2 bases. This CDR3 has 14 residues. The CDR3, as DNA: TGTGCCAGCAGCTCAAGGACAGGGGCCTACGAGCAGTACGTC. This codes for CASSSRTGAYEQYV.

The rearrangement joins TRBV25-1 to TRBJ1-1; D is ambiguous. The CDR3 is 16 amino acids. V was trimmed by 3 bases and J by 1 base, leaving 15 bases between them. The germline CDR1 and CDR2 sequences are MGHDK and SYGVNS. As DNA, the CDR3 is TGTGCCAGCAGTGACGGGGTTTGGCGCCAGAACACTGAAGCTTTCTTT. Protein product: CASSDGVWRQNTEAFF.